This T cell receptor (beta chain) was recovered during a study of CD8 T cells in Susac syndrome. After extraction with the RNeasy kit, roughly 0.5 to 1 ug of the RNA was reverse transcribed using random hexamers. Coverage of TCR beta CDR3 amplification by immunoSEQ multiplex PCR extended to 54 Vbeta and 13 Jbeta. One entry per CDR3 protein results from TCRdb running MiXCR on the immunoSEQ multiplex PCR reads. The sample contains approximately 230,000 distinct CDR3 sequences, about 94% of which appear only once. The T cells that were sequenced for TCR beta were CD8+ and CD4+ cells from blood. Control patients had untreated stable or active relapsing-remitting multiple sclerosis by revised McDonald criteria. The clonotype was recovered from a human donor with multiple sclerosis. The sample taken for sequencing was CD4+ T cells from PBMCs.

Here the CDR3 reads CASSLGQYEKLFF. DNA of the CDR3: TGTGCCAGCAGTTTAGGACAATATGAAAAACTGTTTTTT. This chain links TRBV27 with TRBJ1-4, with D perhaps TRBD1 (5 bases). Per germline, CDR1 MNHEY and CDR2 SMNVEV (reference sequence). The CDR3 totals 13 residues. Trimming stripped 2 bases from V and 6 bases from J, with 7 bases between. Using reference TRBV27 and TRBJ1-4 for the parts outside the CDR3, the full variable domain is EAQVTQNPRYLITVTGKKLTVTCSQNMNHEYMSWYRQDPGLGLRQIYYSMNVEVTDKGDVPEGYKVSRKEKRNFPLILESPSPNQTSLYFCASSLGQYEKLFFGSGTQLSVL.